The clone carrying this T cell receptor (beta chain) turned up a few times. One entry per CDR3 protein results from TCRdb running MiXCR on the 5' RACE reads. The data hold approximately 550,000 distinct CDR3 sequences, with about a fifth observed a single time. These data belong to a study of identical twins. Germline V gives CDR1 MNHNY, CDR2 SVGAGI (reference sequence). The ends were cut back, 6 bases at V and 2 bases at J, with 11 bases in the middle. This CDR3 region has 13 residues. These data are also associated with another study on yellow fever vaccine responses in identical twins.

The specimen was CD4+ T cells sorted from blood. The V gene is TRBV6-6, the J gene TRBJ2-7; weak D call: TRBD1 (5 bases). The clonotype comes from a woman younger than 30 in good health. The CDR3 loop reads CASSQGPAYEQYF. The CDR3 bases are TGTGCCAGCAGCCAGGGCCCAGCCTACGAGCAGTACTTC.